The rows below give T cell receptor beta chains drawn from one sample of a study of cytomegalovirus exposure and HLA in healthy donors. Sequencing was performed with immunoSEQ multiplex PCR; in TCRdb, only in-frame clones are kept and a portion is missing. The table has roughly 300,000 clones, roughly 90% seen once. The sample was PBMCs. These receptors were obtained from a woman aged 30 to 39 in good health and CMV-seropositive. Both conserved end residues are part of each CDR3. A D gene is named only where the DNA matches it firmly. Not every row has a clone size; where given, it reads once, few, many or a size class.

J	size	V	D	CDR3	DNA
TRBJ2-2	NA	TRBV7-9	NA	CASSFPGIASNTGELFF	TGTGCCAGCAGCTTTCCGGGGATAGCCTCGAACACCGGGGAGCTGTTTTTT
TRBJ2-1	NA	TRBV30	NA	CAWHLLGTNGGEQFF	TGTGCCTGGCACCTCCTCGGGACAAACGGAGGGGAGCAGTTCTTC
TRBJ1-1	NA	TRBV30	NA	CAWSMGLTNTEAFF	TGTGCCTGGAGCATGGGACTGACGAACACTGAAGCTTTCTTT
TRBJ2-7	NA	TRBV27	NA	CASRSGDEQYF	TGTGCCAGCCGTAGCGGAGACGAGCAGTACTTC
TRBJ2-3	NA	TRBV27	NA	CASSWEPTDTQYF	TGTGCCAGCAGTTGGGAACCCACAGATACGCAGTATTTT
TRBJ1-5	NA	TRBV6-1	NA	CASRERDLPQHF	TGTGCCAGCAGGGAGCGGGACCTTCCCCAGCATTTT
TRBJ2-5	NA	TRBV20-1	NA	CRGKETQYF	TGCAGGGGCAAAGAGACCCAGTACTTC
TRBJ2-1	once	TRBV27	NA	CASSPTRWGSYNEQFF	TGTGCCAGCAGTCCCACCCGTTGGGGGTCCTACAATGAGCAGTTCTTC
TRBJ2-1	NA	TRBV2	TRBD2	CASSDRTGLAGENEQFF	TGTGCCAGCAGTGATCGAACGGGACTAGCGGGAGAGAATGAGCAGTTCTTC
TRBJ2-7	NA	TRBV11-2	NA	CASSLVYRADEQYF	TGTGCCAGCAGCTTAGTTTACAGGGCGGACGAGCAGTACTTC
TRBJ2-2	NA	TRBV4-1	NA	CASRNQLAANTGELFF	TGCGCCAGCAGGAATCAACTAGCTGCAAACACCGGGGAGCTGTTTTTT
TRBJ2-1	NA	TRBV7-2	TRBD2	CASSPGGAYNEQFF	TGTGCCAGCAGTCCGGGGGGGGCCTACAATGAGCAGTTCTTC
TRBJ1-1	NA	TRBV19	NA	CASRNRATASKNTEAFF	TGTGCCAGTCGGAACAGGGCTACAGCCTCAAAGAACACTGAAGCTTTCTTT
TRBJ2-1	NA	TRBV20-1	NA	CSALKSVEQFF	TGCAGTGCCCTCAAGTCTGTTGAGCAGTTCTTC